The entry below gives a single T cell receptor beta chain sequence along with its context. The data originate from a study of blood T cell repertoires in COVID-19. In the original processing: The assay estimated nucleated cells by amplifying reference gene primers. The data were produced by immunoSEQ multiplex PCR, yet TCRdb's version contains in-frame clones alone and is incomplete. V, J and clone size are those of that table, while D and trimming were read from the DNA. The sample shows 50,000 to 70,000 clones, 84% of them seen only once. The receptor was derived from a woman aged 60 to 75 with acute or convalescent COVID-19. The material sequenced was peripheral blood.

DNA for the CDR3: TGTGCCAGCAGTTACTATTATGTTGACAGGGTTGGAGATGGCTACACCTTC. Translation gives CASSYYYVDRVGDGYTF. The V gene is TRBV6-8, the J gene TRBJ1-2; 7 nucleotides align to TRBD1. Trimming cost V 1 base and J 6 bases; bases outside gene matches: 14. The CDR3 is made up of 17 amino acids. Per the germline V gene, CDR1 is MNHGY and CDR2 is SAAAGT.